This T cell receptor (beta chain) was identified in a study of beta chain features in type 1 diabetes. General study points: Relative to healthy donors, patients appeared to have naive, central memory and Treg TCRB repertoires that were more similar. VDJ junctions from patients with type 1 diabetes contained fewer insertions and more deletions.

This clone was counted only a few times. Antigen unknown. Reverse transcription of all isolated RNA meant that expressed TCRB transcripts were sequenced. The protocol was immunoSEQ multiplex PCR, while the TCRdb copy is restricted to in-frame clones and leaves out a portion. The table shows roughly 450,000 clones, with approximately 15% occurring only once. This CDR3 is built from 13 residues. The V segment lost 3 bases and the J segment 5 bases; nucleotides outside the gene matches: 4. Germline V gives CDR1 SGDLS, CDR2 YYNGEE. Sort purity for all populations was recorded as exceeding 98%. The chain has TRBV9 and TRBJ2-5; 7 nucleotides match TRBD1. The source material was naive CD4+ T cells from blood. The sequence derives from a young man in good health. The CDR3 region has the DNA TGTGCCAGCAGCGGGGACAGCCGGGAGACCCAGTACTTC. Its translation: CASSGDSRETQYF.